These 24 T cell receptor beta chains originate from one sample sequenced in a study of cytomegalovirus exposure and HLA in healthy donors. 60 Vbeta and 13 Jbeta primers were used in PCR. TCRdb keeps only in-frame clones here, not all; method: immunoSEQ multiplex PCR. The sample lists 150,000 to 200,000 clones; around 80% were seen once. Sequenced sample: PBMCs. These receptors originate from a young woman in good health and CMV-seropositive.

The V and J genes are TRBV5-6 and TRBJ1-5; D is perhaps TRBD1 (6 bases). Trimming removed 0 bases from V and 7 bases from J, with 11 bases in between. The length of the CDR3 is 14 residues. The germline V gene encodes CDR1 SGHDT and CDR2 YYEEEE. The DNA of the CDR3 is TGTGCCAGCAGCTTGGAACAGGGTGGGCAGCCCCAGCATTTT. Residues: CASSLEQGGQPQHF.

This rearrangement joins TRBV10-3 to TRBJ1-2; no clear D gene. The CDR3 consists of 14 residues. The germline V and J ends were trimmed by 0 bases and 7 bases, with 12 bases remaining between them. The germline CDR1 and CDR2 sequences are ENHRY and SYGVKD. CDR3 residues: CAISESYPSVGYTF. In nucleotides, the CDR3 is TGTGCCATCAGTGAGTCTTACCCCTCGGTTGGCTACACCTTC.

The rearrangement uses TRBV27 and TRBJ1-4, with 9 bases matching TRBD1. Germline V gene sequence: CDR1 MNHEY, CDR2 SMNVEV (reference sequence). There are 15 residues in the CDR3. V lost 7 bases and J lost 5; bases outside the gene matches: 8. CDR3 protein: CASKGQGAWNEKLFF. The CDR3 DNA is TGTGCCAGCAAGGGACAGGGTGCCTGGAATGAAAAACTGTTTTTT.

The genes are TRBV11-2 and TRBJ2-1; D perhaps matches TRBD2 (6 bases). The CDR3 runs to 15 residues. Trimming removed 4 bases at V and 9 bases at J, with 19 bases between. Germline loops: CDR1 SGHAT, CDR2 FQNNGV. The CDR3 sequence: CASSSITSPHAEQFF. CDR3 DNA sequence: TGTGCCAGCAGCTCCATAACTAGCCCGCACGCTGAGCAGTTCTTC.

In this sample, this clone turned up once. The chain combines TRBV10-3 with TRBJ1-4, with 7 bases identical to TRBD1. The V segment lost 11 bases and the J segment 4 bases; nucleotides outside the gene matches: 22. The CDR3 is made up of 18 amino acids. The V gene's germline CDR1 is ENHRY and CDR2 SYGVKD. CDR3 coding DNA: TGTGCCGCACGTCCCGAGACAGGGTCCGGACGTGGTAATGAAAAACTGTTTTTT. Translated, it gives CAARPETGSGRGNEKLFF.

The V call is TRBV7-9, the J call TRBJ2-1; the match to TRBD2 covers 13 bases. CDR3 length: 14 amino acids. Germline V gene lookup returns CDR1 SEHNR and CDR2 FQNEAQ (reference sequence). The V gene end was trimmed by 6 bases and the J gene end by 9 bases; junction bases not matched to a gene: 5. The CDR3 DNA reads as TGTGCCAGCAGACGGACTAGCGGGGGTGGTGAGCAGTTCTTC. Its translation: CASRRTSGGGEQFF.

The V gene is TRBV11-2, the J gene TRBJ2-3; 10 bases line up with TRBD1. This CDR3 has 14 amino acids. The germline V gene has CDR1 SGHAT and CDR2 FQNNGV. V was clipped by 5 bases and J by 8 bases; unmatched bases: 7. The CDR3 region is CASSHGQGDFTQYF. CDR3 in DNA: TGTGCCAGCAGCCACGGACAGGGGGACTTTACGCAGTATTTT.

This clone was counted a single time. V and J are TRBV5-1 and TRBJ2-7; possible D gene TRBD2, 6 bases. Germline CDR1 SGHRS, CDR2 YFSETQ. The CDR3 totals 16 residues. The V end lost 4 bases, the J end lost 0 bases, and 17 bases lay between the germline ends. The CDR3 here is CASSPNSGLSSYEQYF. CDR3 bases: TGCGCCAGCAGCCCGAATAGCGGCCTAAGCTCCTACGAGCAGTACTTC.

This clone was seen a few times. This rearrangement joins TRBV5-4 to TRBJ2-7; D possibly corresponds to TRBD1 (6 bases). CDR1 and CDR2 (germline): SGHNT, YYREEE (reference sequence). V lost 4 bases, J lost 3 bases, and 11 bases lay in between. The CDR3 is made up of 13 amino acids. The CDR3 DNA is TGTGCCAGCAGCACGCCAGGGGACTACGAGCAGTACTTC. Translated, it gives CASSTPGDYEQYF.

As to this clone: The sample contains more than one DNA sequence encoding this CDR3. The rearrangement uses TRBV6-4 and TRBJ2-3, with TRBD2 matching 9 bases. The junction had 2 bases not matched to a gene; V was cut back by 3 bases and J by 1 base. The germline gives CDR1 MRHNA, CDR2 SNTAGT. This CDR3 is built from 15 residues. The CDR3 loop is CASSEIAGGTDTQYF. Here the CDR3 DNA reads TGTGCCAGCAGTGAAATAGCGGGGGGCACAGATACGCAGTATTTT.

In this sample, this clone turned up many times. The gene calls are TRBV2 and TRBJ1-1, with TRBD1 matching 8 bases. Losses at the gene ends were 3 bases for V and 3 bases for J; bases not matched to a gene: 3. The CDR3 length is 14 residues. Germline V lookup: CDR1 SNHLY, CDR2 FYNNEI. The CDR3 region has the DNA TGTGCCAGCAGTGACAGGGGGCCCTACACTGAAGCTTTCTTT. This translates into CASSDRGPYTEAFF. Using reference TRBV2 and TRBJ1-1 for the parts outside the CDR3, the full variable domain is EPEVTQTPSHQVTQMGQEVILRCVPISNHLYFYWYRQILGQKVEFLVSFYNNEISEKSEIFDDQFSVERPDGSNFTLKIRSTKLEDSAMYFCASSDRGPYTEAFFGQGTRLTVV.

The genes are TRBV5-4 and TRBJ2-7, with D maybe TRBD1 (7 bases). V shed 3 bases and J shed 6 bases, with 22 bases lying between them. Germline V gives CDR1 SGHNT, CDR2 YYREEE (reference sequence). The CDR3 loop spans 16 amino acids. The CDR3 here is CASSWGLEGAQGEQYF. Written as DNA, the CDR3 is TGTGCCAGCAGCTGGGGGTTGGAGGGGGCACAAGGCGAGCAGTACTTC.

The J gene is TRBJ2-7, the V gene TRBV2, with 10 bases identical to TRBD1. The germline V gene encodes CDR1 SNHLY and CDR2 FYNNEI. V was pared by 7 bases and J by 1 base, with 10 bases of the junction left unmatched. CDR3 length: 16 residues. The CDR3 DNA reads TGTGCCAGCACCCAATCTGGGGGACAGGGGTCCTACGAGCAGTACTTC. This translates into CASTQSGGQGSYEQYF.

This chain links TRBV30 with TRBJ2-1; TRBD2 aligns across 11 bases. V trimming: 1 base; J trimming: 9 bases; junction bases outside the gene matches: 14. The CDR3 loop spans 17 amino acids. Looked up from germline, CDR1 is GTSNPN and CDR2 is SVGIG (reference sequence). CDR3 coding DNA: TGTGCCTGGAGTGACATTAGCGGGAGGGCCCCTTGGGGTGAGCAGTTCTTC. It translates to CAWSDISGRAPWGEQFF.

The chain joins TRBV27 to TRBJ1-2, with a weak D call TRBD1 (5 bases). This CDR3 contains 14 residues. V was cut by 4 bases and J by 6 bases, with 15 bases left in between. CDR1 is MNHEY and CDR2 is SMNVEV in the germline V gene (reference sequence). CDR3 bases: TGTGCCAGCAGTTCCCGCAGGGAGGGAAATGGCTACACCTTC. Protein sequence: CASSSRREGNGYTF.

This rearrangement joins TRBV7-9 to TRBJ1-2, with TRBD1 matching 9 bases. The V segment lost 5 bases and the J segment 8 bases; nucleotides outside the gene matches: 6. In germline, CDR1 is SEHNR, CDR2 FQNEAQ (reference sequence). The CDR3 totals 13 residues. This chain's CDR3 is CASSAWTGDGYTF. In nucleotides, the CDR3 is TGTGCCAGCAGCGCATGGACAGGGGACGGCTACACCTTC.

The J gene is TRBJ2-5, the V gene TRBV30; D unclear. CDR3 length: 11 amino acids. Germline CDR1 reads GTSNPN; CDR2 reads SVGIG (reference sequence). Trimming pared 5 bases from V and 2 bases from J, leaving 6 bases between. The CDR3 DNA sequence: TGTGCCTGGTCAGGTCAAGAGACCCAGTACTTC. Protein: CAWSGQETQYF.

The chain has TRBV6-6 and TRBJ1-3, with D possibly being TRBD1 (5 bases). The CDR3 is made up of 12 amino acids. V was cut by 5 bases and J by 3 bases, with 5 bases left in between. The germline V gene encodes CDR1 MNHNY and CDR2 SVGAGI (reference sequence). The CDR3 DNA reads TGTGCCAGCAGTAGGGGTGGAAACACCATATATTTT. Translation: CASSRGGNTIYF.

This sequence joins TRBV7-2 and TRBJ1-4, with TRBD1 as a possible D gene (5 bases). The CDR3 has 15 residues. Trimming removed 5 bases from V and 0 bases from J, with 10 bases in between. Germline values: CDR1 SGHTA, CDR2 FQGNSA. CDR3 in amino acids: CASSAQAATNEKLFF. The CDR3 DNA sequence: TGTGCCAGCAGCGCACAGGCTGCAACTAATGAAAAACTGTTTTTT.

DNA for the CDR3: TGTGCCAGCGCAACTAGCGGGGGGGCCCAGGGGGAGACCCAGTACTTC. This encodes CASATSGGAQGETQYF. This rearrangement joins TRBV5-4 to TRBJ2-5, with 13 bases that match TRBD2. Germline V CDR1 and CDR2: SGHNT, YYREEE (reference sequence). The CDR3 consists of 16 residues. J lost 5 bases, V lost 7 bases, and 11 bases had no gene match.

This CDR3 is CASSLMGQGYSDTEAFF. DNA of the CDR3: TGTGCCAGCAGTTTAATGGGACAGGGATATTCGGACACTGAAGCTTTCTTT. The chain recombines TRBV28 with TRBJ1-1; the match to TRBD1 covers 9 bases. Germline V gene data show CDR1 as MDHEN and CDR2 as SYDVKM. Trimming removed 2 bases from V and 3 bases from J; junction bases left unmatched: 10. The CDR3 contains 17 residues.

This rearrangement joins TRBV28 to TRBJ1-5, with TRBD1 identical over 10 bases. The CDR3 covers 16 residues. Germline V gene data show CDR1 as MDHEN and CDR2 as SYDVKM. V shed 5 bases, J shed 4 bases, and the junction held 8 bases outside the gene matches. The CDR3 DNA sequence: TGTGCCAGCAGTCTACTCCGGACAGGGGGAAATCAGCCCCAGCATTTT. It yields the protein CASSLLRTGGNQPQHF.

The chain recombines TRBV5-1 with TRBJ1-1; a weak D match, TRBD1 (5 bases). Germline lookup yields CDR1 SGHRS and CDR2 YFSETQ. There are 14 residues in the CDR3. The V end was cut by 1 base, the J end by 1 base, with 8 bases between. CDR3 sequence reads: CASSLFDRNTEAFF. Written as DNA, the CDR3 is TGCGCCAGCAGCTTGTTCGACAGGAACACTGAAGCTTTCTTT.

The chain couples TRBV18 to TRBJ1-2; D is uncertain. Per the germline V gene, CDR1 is KGHSH and CDR2 is LQKENI. V shed 6 bases and J shed 8 bases, with 19 bases lying between them. This CDR3 comprises 14 residues. The CDR3 DNA reads TGTGCCAGCTCGCCTAGGAGGGATACGTCCGGCTACACCTTC. Its translation: CASSPRRDTSGYTF.